This T cell receptor beta chain was sequenced for a study of T cells in Graves' hyperthyroidism and ophthalmopathy. Authors of the study amplified TCR beta CDR3 regions from RNA transcripts. A set of HTBI primers served as the primers for a first-round RT-PCR of the TCR CDR3. One entry per CDR3 protein results from TCRdb running MiXCR on the multiplex PCR reads. The profile shows some 500,000 distinct CDR3 sequences, approximately 14% of them singletons. This clonotype was observed many times. The CDR3 loop spans 13 amino acids. The germline CDR1 and CDR2 sequences are MNHEY and SMNVEV (reference sequence). V was clipped by 3 bases and J by 7 bases, with 9 bases between them.

The chain combines TRBV27 with TRBJ1-4, with D possibly being TRBD1 (5 bases). This receptor was obtained from a woman aged 18-29 years with Graves' hyperthyroidism. What was sequenced was blood. This chain's CDR3 is CASSFSGFEKLFF. The CDR3 DNA is TGTGCCAGCAGTTTTTCAGGGTTTGAAAAACTGTTTTTT.